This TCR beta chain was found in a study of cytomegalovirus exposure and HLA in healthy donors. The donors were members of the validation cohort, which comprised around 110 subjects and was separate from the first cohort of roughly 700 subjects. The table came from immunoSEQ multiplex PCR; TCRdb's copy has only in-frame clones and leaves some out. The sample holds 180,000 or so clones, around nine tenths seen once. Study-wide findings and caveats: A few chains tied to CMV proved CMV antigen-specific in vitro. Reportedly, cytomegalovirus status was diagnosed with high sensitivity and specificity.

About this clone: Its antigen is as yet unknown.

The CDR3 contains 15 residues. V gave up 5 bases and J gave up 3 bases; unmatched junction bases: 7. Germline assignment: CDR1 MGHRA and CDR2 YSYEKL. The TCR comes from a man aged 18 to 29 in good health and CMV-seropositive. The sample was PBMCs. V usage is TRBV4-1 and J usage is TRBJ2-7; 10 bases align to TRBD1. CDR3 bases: TGCGCCAGCAGCTCCCCCGGGACAGGGGTCTACGAGCAGTACTTC. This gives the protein CASSSPGTGVYEQYF.